A selection of T cell receptor beta chains follows, all from one sample in a study of Tregs in tolerant kidney transplant recipients. The table came from immunoSEQ multiplex PCR; TCRdb's copy has only in-frame clones and leaves some out. The sample has 20,000 to 25,000 clones, about 84% seen once. The sample was CD8+ T cells from blood (PBMCs), taken 6 months after the transplant. These receptors came from a human patient who received a combined kidney and bone marrow transplant. Part of the T cells may come from the graft donor. CDR3s include the opening cysteine and the closing phenylalanine or tryptophan. Fields, in order: CDR3 DNA, CDR3 protein, D gene, J gene, clone size, V gene. The D gene is left open where the match is weak. A row's size may be missing; if present it is once, few, many or a size class.

CDR3nt: TGTGCCAGCAGCCCGGACCAGGGGTTTCTTTATGAGCAGTTCTTC
CDR3aa: CASSPDQGFLYEQFF
d_gene: .
j_gene: TRBJ2-1
abundance: .
v_gene: TRBV5-6

CDR3nt: TGCAGCGTTGAGGGGCGCACTAGCGGGAGTAGCGAGCAGTACTTC
CDR3aa: CSVEGRTSGSSEQYF
d_gene: TRBD2
j_gene: TRBJ2-7
abundance: .
v_gene: TRBV29-1

CDR3nt: TGCGCCAGCTCAGGGGTGGAAGCTTTCTTT
CDR3aa: CASSGVEAFF
d_gene: .
j_gene: TRBJ1-1
abundance: .
v_gene: TRBV4-1

CDR3nt: TGTGCCAGAAGCTTGACGGGTCGAGCCAAAAACATTCAGTACTTC
CDR3aa: CARSLTGRAKNIQYF
d_gene: .
j_gene: TRBJ2-4
abundance: .
v_gene: TRBV5-3

CDR3nt: TGTGCCAGCAGCGTAGACTCCGGAGGACAAGAGACCCAGTACTTC
CDR3aa: CASSVDSGGQETQYF
d_gene: .
j_gene: TRBJ2-5
abundance: .
v_gene: TRBV9

CDR3nt: TGTGCCAGCAGCTACGGGGGCGAGCAGTACTTC
CDR3aa: CASSYGGEQYF
d_gene: .
j_gene: TRBJ2-7
abundance: .
v_gene: TRBV11-3

CDR3nt: TGCGCCAGCAGCCAAGGGTACAGTCAGAGCACTGAAGCTTTCTTT
CDR3aa: CASSQGYSQSTEAFF
d_gene: .
j_gene: TRBJ1-1
abundance: few
v_gene: TRBV4-3

CDR3nt: TGTGCCAGCAGTGAAGGAGGTCACTACGAGCAGTACTTC
CDR3aa: CASSEGGHYEQYF
d_gene: .
j_gene: TRBJ2-7
abundance: once
v_gene: TRBV2

CDR3nt: TGTGCCAGCAGCCAAGTTTGGACTCCCTACTACAATGAGCAGTTCTTC
CDR3aa: CASSQVWTPYYNEQFF
d_gene: .
j_gene: TRBJ2-1
abundance: .
v_gene: TRBV4-2

CDR3nt: TGTGCCAGCAGCTGGTCCGAGGGCAATGAGCAGTTCTTC
CDR3aa: CASSWSEGNEQFF
d_gene: .
j_gene: TRBJ2-1
abundance: .
v_gene: TRBV5-4

CDR3nt: TGTGCCAGCAGCTTGGGGCGGGGGGGCAATGAGCAGTTCTTC
CDR3aa: CASSLGRGGNEQFF
d_gene: TRBD2
j_gene: TRBJ2-1
abundance: .
v_gene: TRBV5-4

CDR3nt: TGTGCCAGCAGTCCCGTAGCGGGCTCGTACGAGCAGTACTTC
CDR3aa: CASSPVAGSYEQYF
d_gene: TRBD2
j_gene: TRBJ2-7
abundance: .
v_gene: TRBV6-1

CDR3nt: TGCGCCAGCAGCACAGGGGCTGAAGCTTTCTTT
CDR3aa: CASSTGAEAFF
d_gene: TRBD1
j_gene: TRBJ1-1
abundance: .
v_gene: TRBV5-1

CDR3nt: TGTGCCAGCAGCTTAGCAGGGGTTGGCACTGAAGCTTTCTTT
CDR3aa: CASSLAGVGTEAFF
d_gene: .
j_gene: TRBJ1-1
abundance: .
v_gene: TRBV11-2

CDR3nt: TGCGCCAGCCGCCCGGATGGGGGCTTTGAAAAACTGTTTTTT
CDR3aa: CASRPDGGFEKLFF
d_gene: .
j_gene: TRBJ1-4
abundance: .
v_gene: TRBV5-1

CDR3nt: TGTGCCAGTAGTAGCGTCACTACAGGGGGCGGCTATGGCTACACCTTC
CDR3aa: CASSSVTTGGGYGYTF
d_gene: TRBD1
j_gene: TRBJ1-2
abundance: .
v_gene: TRBV19

CDR3nt: TGTGCCAGCAGTTGGGGCGGGAGGGCCGGGTACGAGCAGTACTTC
CDR3aa: CASSWGGRAGYEQYF
d_gene: TRBD2
j_gene: TRBJ2-7
abundance: .
v_gene: TRBV27

CDR3nt: TGTGCCAGTAGTCCTGGGACAGGGGTGAACACTGAAGCTTTCTTT
CDR3aa: CASSPGTGVNTEAFF
d_gene: TRBD1
j_gene: TRBJ1-1
abundance: few
v_gene: TRBV19

CDR3nt: TGTGCCAGCAGGGCGACAGGGGGCAATCAGCCCCAGCATTTT
CDR3aa: CASRATGGNQPQHF
d_gene: TRBD1
j_gene: TRBJ1-5
abundance: .
v_gene: TRBV6-5

CDR3nt: TGTGCCAGCAGGTTGGGGGGGATGGGCACTGAAGCTTTCTTT
CDR3aa: CASRLGGMGTEAFF
d_gene: .
j_gene: TRBJ1-1
abundance: once
v_gene: TRBV7-9

CDR3nt: TGTGCCAGCAGCTCTAGCGGGGCCCCAGATACGCAGTATTTT
CDR3aa: CASSSSGAPDTQYF
d_gene: TRBD2
j_gene: TRBJ2-3
abundance: .
v_gene: TRBV11-3

CDR3nt: TGTGCCAGCATAGGCGGGGGGATCACAGATACGCAGTATTTT
CDR3aa: CASIGGGITDTQYF
d_gene: TRBD2
j_gene: TRBJ2-3
abundance: .
v_gene: TRBV2

CDR3nt: TGTGCCAGCAGCCCTTTGCGGGGGTCGGACACCGGGGAGCTGTTTTTT
CDR3aa: CASSPLRGSDTGELFF
d_gene: TRBD2
j_gene: TRBJ2-2
abundance: .
v_gene: TRBV9

CDR3nt: TGTGCCAGCAGCCGACTAGCGGCGGGGACAGATACGCAGTATTTT
CDR3aa: CASSRLAAGTDTQYF
d_gene: TRBD2
j_gene: TRBJ2-3
abundance: .
v_gene: TRBV5-6

CDR3nt: TGTGCCAGCAGCTTGGGACTTATCACTGAAGCTTTCTTT
CDR3aa: CASSLGLITEAFF
d_gene: .
j_gene: TRBJ1-1
abundance: .
v_gene: TRBV5-5

CDR3nt: TGCGCCACAGCACCGACAGGGGGCAACTCCTACGAGCAGTACTTC
CDR3aa: CATAPTGGNSYEQYF
d_gene: TRBD1
j_gene: TRBJ2-7
abundance: .
v_gene: TRBV10-2

CDR3nt: TGTGCCAGCGGTAGGTTAATCTCCGGGACTAGCGGGGGAGGTACAGATACGCAGTATTTT
CDR3aa: CASGRLISGTSGGGTDTQYF
d_gene: TRBD2
j_gene: TRBJ2-3
abundance: few
v_gene: TRBV7-3

CDR3nt: TGTGCCAGCAGTGAAGGGGGTACGTACGAGCAGTACTTC
CDR3aa: CASSEGGTYEQYF
d_gene: .
j_gene: TRBJ2-7
abundance: .
v_gene: TRBV6-8

CDR3nt: TGTGCCAGCAGCACTAACTACGGCCGTAACACTGAAGCTTTCTTT
CDR3aa: CASSTNYGRNTEAFF
d_gene: .
j_gene: TRBJ1-1
abundance: few
v_gene: TRBV7-2

CDR3nt: TGTGCCAGCAGCTCCCCGAGGGGAGGGTCAGCGAACACTGAAGCTTTCTTT
CDR3aa: CASSSPRGGSANTEAFF
d_gene: .
j_gene: TRBJ1-1
abundance: .
v_gene: TRBV7-9

CDR3nt: TGTGCCAGCAGCTTAGGCGGGGGGGCCCTCGATGAGCAGTTCTTC
CDR3aa: CASSLGGGALDEQFF
d_gene: TRBD2
j_gene: TRBJ2-1
abundance: .
v_gene: TRBV11-2

CDR3nt: TGTGCCAGCAGCTTAAGACTAGCGGACCCCACAGATACGCAGTATTTT
CDR3aa: CASSLRLADPTDTQYF
d_gene: TRBD2
j_gene: TRBJ2-3
abundance: .
v_gene: TRBV7-2

CDR3nt: TGTGCCAGCAGCTCGACGGGACTAGCAGGGCAGTACTTC
CDR3aa: CASSSTGLAGQYF
d_gene: TRBD2
j_gene: TRBJ2-7
abundance: .
v_gene: TRBV7-6

CDR3nt: TGTGCCAGCAGATCTAGCGGGAGGGCCGTTTACAATGAGCAGTTCTTC
CDR3aa: CASRSSGRAVYNEQFF
d_gene: TRBD2
j_gene: TRBJ2-1
abundance: .
v_gene: TRBV27

CDR3nt: TGTGCCTGGGGGCGAGTGGGGCCTGAAGCTTTCTTT
CDR3aa: CAWGRVGPEAFF
d_gene: .
j_gene: TRBJ1-1
abundance: .
v_gene: TRBV30

CDR3nt: TGTGCCAGCAGCTTGAGTGACAGGTATGCCTATGGCTACACCTTC
CDR3aa: CASSLSDRYAYGYTF
d_gene: .
j_gene: TRBJ1-2
abundance: .
v_gene: TRBV5-6

CDR3nt: TGTGCCAGCAGCTTCGACAGGCGCTATGGCTACACCTTC
CDR3aa: CASSFDRRYGYTF
d_gene: .
j_gene: TRBJ1-2
abundance: .
v_gene: TRBV7-8

CDR3nt: TGTGCCAGCAGCTTGGACCAGGGTCTCTATGGCTACACCTTC
CDR3aa: CASSLDQGLYGYTF
d_gene: .
j_gene: TRBJ1-2
abundance: large
v_gene: TRBV7-9

CDR3nt: TGCGCCAGCAGCCATTACAACCGGGACAGGGGGCTGAATGAGCAGTTCTTC
CDR3aa: CASSHYNRDRGLNEQFF
d_gene: TRBD1
j_gene: TRBJ2-1
abundance: .
v_gene: TRBV4-3

CDR3nt: TGTGCCAGCAGCTTAGGTATCCGCACTGAAGCTTTCTTT
CDR3aa: CASSLGIRTEAFF
d_gene: .
j_gene: TRBJ1-1
abundance: .
v_gene: TRBV13

CDR3nt: .
CDR3aa: CASTSVGQVYGYTF
d_gene: .
j_gene: TRBJ1-2
abundance: .
v_gene: TRBV19

CDR3nt: TGTGCCGCACAGCGGTCCAGCGGGATTCTTATCGGGGAGCTGTTTTTT
CDR3aa: CAAQRSSGILIGELFF
d_gene: TRBD2
j_gene: TRBJ2-2
abundance: .
v_gene: TRBV2

CDR3nt: TGTGCCAGCAGCTTAAGCGTGTCCTACGAGCAGTACTTC
CDR3aa: CASSLSVSYEQYF
d_gene: .
j_gene: TRBJ2-7
abundance: .
v_gene: TRBV7-8

CDR3nt: TGCGCCAGCAGCTTGGTGGGGGGTCAGCCCCAGCATTTT
CDR3aa: CASSLVGGQPQHF
d_gene: .
j_gene: TRBJ1-5
abundance: .
v_gene: TRBV5-1

CDR3nt: TGTGCCAGCAGCCCCGTGGGGCGGGAGGGCCCGTGGGAGACCCAGTACTTC
CDR3aa: CASSPVGREGPWETQYF
d_gene: TRBD2
j_gene: TRBJ2-5
abundance: .
v_gene: TRBV5-6

CDR3nt: TGCGCCAGCAGCCCCGGACAGGGGGGTGGAAACACCATATATTTT
CDR3aa: CASSPGQGGGNTIYF
d_gene: TRBD1
j_gene: TRBJ1-3
abundance: few
v_gene: TRBV4-3

CDR3nt: TGTGCCAGTAGTGGTGGGACAGGGTTCACCGGGGAGCTGTTTTTT
CDR3aa: CASSGGTGFTGELFF
d_gene: TRBD1
j_gene: TRBJ2-2
abundance: .
v_gene: TRBV19

CDR3nt: TGCGCCAGCAGCCACACTAGCGGGAGTATGAGGGGAGAGACCCAGTACTTC
CDR3aa: CASSHTSGSMRGETQYF
d_gene: TRBD2
j_gene: TRBJ2-5
abundance: once
v_gene: TRBV4-1

CDR3nt: TGTGCCAGCAGTTTATCGGGGGGTAGAGATACGCAGTATTTT
CDR3aa: CASSLSGGRDTQYF
d_gene: .
j_gene: TRBJ2-3
abundance: .
v_gene: TRBV27

CDR3nt: TGTGCCAGCAGCCCCAACAGGGGCTTGAACACTGAAGCTTTCTTT
CDR3aa: CASSPNRGLNTEAFF
d_gene: TRBD1
j_gene: TRBJ1-1
abundance: .
v_gene: TRBV7-9

CDR3nt: TGTGCCAGCAGTGAATCGGCTAGCCCAACCTACGAGCAGTACTTC
CDR3aa: CASSESASPTYEQYF
d_gene: .
j_gene: TRBJ2-7
abundance: .
v_gene: TRBV2

CDR3nt: TGTGCCAGCAGCGTATTACTAGCGGGAGGTGGAGATACGCAGTATTTT
CDR3aa: CASSVLLAGGGDTQYF
d_gene: TRBD2
j_gene: TRBJ2-3
abundance: .
v_gene: TRBV9

CDR3nt: TGTGCCAGCAGCCCCGAGTTTCGCACAGATACGCAGTATTTT
CDR3aa: CASSPEFRTDTQYF
d_gene: .
j_gene: TRBJ2-3
abundance: once
v_gene: TRBV9

CDR3nt: TGCGCCAGCAGCCAAACCCTACTAGCCAGCTCCTACGAGCAGTACTTC
CDR3aa: CASSQTLLASSYEQYF
d_gene: .
j_gene: TRBJ2-7
abundance: once
v_gene: TRBV4-1

CDR3nt: TGTGCCAGCAGTTCAACAGGGGAAAACTATGGCTACACCTTC
CDR3aa: CASSSTGENYGYTF
d_gene: TRBD1
j_gene: TRBJ1-2
abundance: .
v_gene: TRBV6-5

CDR3nt: TGTGCCAGCAGTGAATGGTTAGGGGGGGCCGGGGAGCTGTTTTTT
CDR3aa: CASSEWLGGAGELFF
d_gene: .
j_gene: TRBJ2-2
abundance: .
v_gene: TRBV6-1